This T cell receptor beta chain was identified in a study of shared clonotypes between healthy human individuals. Study findings and constraints: The study found roughly 5% of naive CD4 clonotypes shared across four donors.

As for this clone: Its antigen is unidentified.

The ends were cut back, 6 bases at V and 7 bases at J, with 13 bases in the middle. The CDR3 has 13 amino acids. Germline CDR1 and CDR2: ENHRY and SYGVKD. The study ran the assay at deep level. The material for each subset, its genomic DNA, was split evenly across several immunoSEQ plates. TCRdb's table, derived via immunoSEQ multiplex PCR, lists solely in-frame clones and lacks some. The sample has approximately 350,000 clones, about 96% seen once. The chain is built from TRBV10-3 and TRBJ2-1; D perhaps matches TRBD2 (6 bases). This clonotype was obtained from a young man in good health. The sample taken for sequencing was memory CD8+ T cells sorted from blood. Subset meaning: CD45RO+ cells pooled with CCR7-negative TemRA cells. The CDR3 reads CAIRDYQGNEQFF. The CDR3 DNA sequence: TGTGCCATCAGGGACTACCAAGGGAATGAGCAGTTCTTC.